A single sample is the source of the 29 T cell receptor beta chains below, sequenced in a study of patients and donors after allogeneic stem cell transplantation. TCRdb reprocessed the RT-PCR reads via MiXCR and lists one record per CDR3 protein. The top ten clones hold 26% of a sample with about 74,000 distinct CDR3 sequences, about 30% of them seen once. Sequenced input: blood, either unsorted or a sorted T cell fraction (not recorded which). The origin of the receptors is a human donor who was either an allogeneic HSCT recipient or a stem cell or donor lymphocyte infusion donor (not recorded which). It is not recorded whose cells these are; they may come from a transplant donor.

The CDR3 coding sequence is TGCACCGCTAGATTCATCACAGATACGCAGTATTTT. Translated, it gives CTARFITDTQYF. The chain combines TRBV20-1 with TRBJ2-3; no clear D gene. The germline CDR1 and CDR2 sequences are DFQATT and SNEGSKA (reference sequence). CDR3 length equals 12 residues.

This chain joins TRBV5-1 and TRBJ1-4; 7 nucleotides align to TRBD1. Germline V gene data show CDR1 as SGHRS and CDR2 as YFSETQ. Unmatched junction bases numbered 9, after V lost 4 bases and J lost 0 bases. The CDR3 runs 17 residues. The CDR3 DNA is TGCGCCAGCAGCCTTCGACAGGGCGTTACAACTAATGAAAAACTGTTTTTT. This translates into CASSLRQGVTTNEKLFF.

The J gene is TRBJ2-5, the V gene TRBV12-3 or TRBV12-4; 10 nucleotides agree with TRBD2. The CDR3 loop spans 14 amino acids. V lost 6 bases, J lost 3 bases, and 4 bases stayed unmatched. The CDR3 reads CASRTGTSEETQYF. The CDR3 region has the DNA TGTGCCAGCAGAACCGGGACTAGCGAAGAGACCCAGTACTTC.

About this clonotype itself: A much larger clonotype is one base distant, so this may be a read error. The V call is TRBV5-1, the J call TRBJ2-3; TRBD2 matches at 8 bases. The CDR3 length is 17 residues. The germline CDR1 and CDR2 sequences are SGHRS and YFSETQ. V lost 1 base, J lost 3 bases, and 10 bases stayed unmatched. The chain's CDR3 is CASSLYSQRGPTDTQYF. CDR3 bases: TGCGCCAGCAGCTTGTATTCCCAGCGGGGGCCGACAGATACGCAGTATTTT.

This clonotype was counted at least ten times. The V gene is TRBV20-1, the J gene TRBJ1-4; maybe TRBD1 (6 bases). V was shortened by 6 bases and J by 11 bases, with 19 bases between the two germline ends. The CDR3 sequence is 13 residues long. CDR1 and CDR2 (germline): DFQATT, SNEGSKA (reference sequence). The CDR3 sequence: CSAPNTRDNKLFF. The DNA of the CDR3 is TGCAGTGCCCCCAACACCCGGGACAACAAACTGTTTTTT.

The rearrangement links TRBV6-6 to TRBJ2-1, with 15 nucleotides matching TRBD2. V dropped 0 bases and J dropped 8; count of bases not matched to a gene: 2. Germline V CDR1 and CDR2: MNHNY, SVGAGI (reference sequence). The CDR3 is 16 residues long. The CDR3 reads CASSYSRTSGRDEQFF. The CDR3 DNA follows: TGTGCCAGCAGTTACTCCCGGACTAGCGGGAGGGATGAGCAGTTCTTC.

This clonotype was seen more than once but under ten times. The chain recombines TRBV6-5 with TRBJ1-1, with D maybe TRBD1 (5 bases). Germline V gene data show CDR1 as MNHEY and CDR2 as SVGAGI. This CDR3 region has 16 residues. V gave up 6 bases and J gave up 0 bases, with 17 bases separating them. This chain's CDR3 is CASSLDSRGMNTEAFF. CDR3 DNA: TGTGCCAGCAGCCTCGACTCGAGGGGAATGAACACTGAAGCTTTCTTT.

V usage is TRBV12-3 or TRBV12-4 and J usage is TRBJ1-1; D is uncertain. V lost 3 bases, J lost 1 base, and 3 bases lay in between. CDR3 length equals 12 residues. The CDR3 DNA reads TGTGCCAGCAGTTTCGCGAACACTGAAGCTTTCTTT. Translating it yields CASSFANTEAFF.

The genes are TRBV12-3 or TRBV12-4 and TRBJ2-4; 8 bases fit TRBD1. Germline trimming cut 6 bases from V and 3 bases from J; bases unmatched to any gene: 7. The length of the CDR3 is 15 residues. The CDR3 loop is CASSYAGTGKNIQYF. The CDR3 DNA sequence: TGTGCCAGCAGCTATGCCGGGACAGGCAAAAACATTCAGTACTTC.

The rearrangement joins TRBV28 to TRBJ1-1, with 8 bases aligning to TRBD1. V was clipped by 2 bases and J by 11 bases; unmatched bases: 13. The length of the CDR3 is 15 residues. Per the germline V gene, CDR1 is MDHEN and CDR2 is SYDVKM. The CDR3 sequence: CASSLVAQTRGPAFF. CDR3 in DNA: TGTGCCAGCAGTTTAGTTGCCCAAACCAGGGGGCCTGCTTTCTTT.

The genes are TRBV4-1 and TRBJ2-2; D ambiguous. The CDR3 runs to 15 residues. V was clipped by 3 bases and J by 3 bases, with 11 bases between them. Germline values: CDR1 MGHRA, CDR2 YSYEKL. For the CDR3, the DNA is TGCGCCAGCAGCCAGGTTTATAGGGACACCGGGGAGCTGTTTTTT. It translates to CASSQVYRDTGELFF.

The genes are TRBV4-3 and TRBJ1-5; tentative D call: TRBD1 (6 bases). This CDR3 is built from 14 residues. Trimming stripped 4 bases from V and 4 bases from J, with 11 bases between. In germline, CDR1 is LGHNA, CDR2 YSLEER. CDR3 nucleotide sequence: TGCGCCAGCAGCCCAGGACAGCTTAATCAGCCCCAGCATTTT. Amino acid sequence: CASSPGQLNQPQHF.

The chain links TRBV2 to TRBJ1-1; D is unresolved. Germline V gene sequence: CDR1 SNHLY, CDR2 FYNNEI. The CDR3 runs to 14 residues. V lost 0 bases and J 7 bases, leaving 12 bases between the germline ends. CDR3 residues: CASSEAPSRDEAFF. The CDR3 region has the DNA TGTGCCAGCAGTGAAGCGCCCTCGAGGGATGAAGCTTTCTTT.

This sequence joins TRBV12-3 or TRBV12-4 and TRBJ2-3, with 12 bases aligning to TRBD2. This CDR3 contains 17 residues. The J segment lost 1 base and the V segment lost 8 bases, leaving 10 bases of the junction unmatched. This CDR3 is CASLRLAGVLGTDTQYF. In DNA form, the CDR3 reads TGTGCCAGCCTTCGACTAGCGGGAGTCCTTGGCACAGATACGCAGTATTTT.

The chain joins TRBV6-1 to TRBJ1-2, with D perhaps matching TRBD1 (5 bases). The germline V and J ends were trimmed by 2 bases and 7 bases, with 11 bases remaining between them. Looked up from germline, CDR1 is MNHNS and CDR2 is SASEGT. This CDR3 is built from 13 residues. The CDR3 spells CASSELGTGGYTF. In DNA, the CDR3 is TGTGCCAGCAGTGAACTAGGGACGGGTGGCTACACCTTC.

The chain carries TRBV9 and TRBJ1-4; the D is unclear. The CDR3 is 15 amino acids. Trimming took 2 bases from V and 0 from J, leaving 8 bases between them. Germline lookup yields CDR1 SGDLS and CDR2 YYNGEE. The CDR3 DNA follows: TGTGCCAGCAGCGTCGGTGGTGCAACTAATGAAAAACTGTTTTTT. Translation: CASSVGGATNEKLFF. Variable domain in full (rest from reference TRBV9 and TRBJ1-4): DSGVTQTPKHLITATGQRVTLRCSPRSGDLSVYWYQQSLDQGLQFLIQYYNGEERAKGNILERFSAQQFPDLHSELNLSSLELGDSALYFCASSVGGATNEKLFFGSGTQLSVL.

This clonotype was picked up a small number of times. The CDR3 reads CASSRPGRSRTQHF. CDR3 sequence (DNA): TGTGCCAGCAGCCGCCCGGGACGGAGCCGGACCCAGCATTTT. The J gene is TRBJ1-5, the V gene TRBV14; a possible D gene is TRBD1 (5 bases). CDR3 length: 14 amino acids. Germline assignment: CDR1 SGHDN and CDR2 FVKESK. Trimming left V 4 bases short and J 11 bases short, with 18 bases between.

The chain recombines TRBV20-1 with TRBJ2-7; no clear D. V dropped 3 bases and J dropped 4 bases, with 16 bases sitting between them. The germline V gene encodes CDR1 DFQATT and CDR2 SNEGSKA (reference sequence). The CDR3 has 14 residues. The CDR3 region is CSASEDGVRYEQYF. The DNA of the CDR3 is TGCAGTGCTAGCGAGGACGGAGTAAGGTACGAGCAGTACTTC.

Many counts were recorded for this clonotype. The chain has TRBV10-3 and TRBJ1-1; unclear D gene. V lost 6 bases to trimming and J lost 6 bases, with 8 bases between them. CDR1 ENHRY and CDR2 SYGVKD come from the germline V gene. The CDR3 loop spans 11 amino acids. For the CDR3, the DNA is TGTGCCATCAGCCCCGGTTCTGAAGCTTTCTTT. It encodes CAISPGSEAFF.

The chain joins TRBV6-1 to TRBJ1-4, with 8 bases aligning to TRBD1. The trim removed 4 bases at V and 7 bases at J, leaving 5 bases unmatched. CDR1 and CDR2 from the germline V gene are MNHNS and SASEGT. The CDR3 is 14 amino acids. The CDR3 DNA sequence: TGTGCCAGCAGTGGGACAGGGTTGAGTGAAAAACTGTTTTTT. As protein: CASSGTGLSEKLFF.

This clonotype was seen a handful of times. The J gene is TRBJ1-2, the V gene TRBV5-1; the match to TRBD1 covers 10 bases. CDR3 size: 13 residues. Looked up from germline, CDR1 is SGHRS and CDR2 is YFSETQ. Germline trimming cut 4 bases from V and 6 bases from J; bases unmatched to any gene: 3. The chain's CDR3 is CASSGTGEDGYTF. The CDR3 DNA reads as TGCGCCAGCAGCGGGACAGGGGAAGATGGCTACACCTTC. Full variable domain (outside the CDR3, taken from reference TRBV5-1 and TRBJ1-2): KAGVTQTPRYLIKTRGQQVTLSCSPISGHRSVSWYQQTPGQGLQFLFEYFSETQRNKGNFPGRFSGRQFSNSRSEMNVSTLELGDSALYLCASSGTGEDGYTFGSGTRLTVV.

This rearrangement joins TRBV6-5 to TRBJ1-2; D remains unclear. With 8 bases removed from V and 3 bases from J, the gap between germline ends came to 10 bases. The CDR3 loop spans 12 amino acids. Germline CDR1 and CDR2: MNHEY and SVGAGI. The CDR3 spells CASLDGYYGYTF. The CDR3 DNA is TGTGCCAGCCTGGACGGGTACTATGGCTACACCTTC.

V and J are TRBV4-2 and TRBJ2-3, with 10 bases aligning to TRBD1. The CDR3 contains 13 residues. After removal of 8 bases from V and 4 bases from J, the junction contained 3 bases not matched to a gene. CDR1 and CDR2 from the germline V gene are LGHNA and YNFKEQ. The CDR3 region is CASRQGAADTQYF. The DNA for the CDR3 is TGTGCCAGCCGACAGGGGGCTGCAGATACGCAGTATTTT.

CDR3 loop: CASSRRGYTGELFF. The CDR3 nucleotides read TGTGCCAGCAGTCGCAGGGGTTACACCGGGGAGCTGTTTTTT. The chain uses TRBV6-2 or TRBV6-3 and TRBJ2-2; D is perhaps TRBD1 (6 bases). V shed 5 bases and J shed 3 bases, with 10 bases lying between them. Germline V gene data show CDR1 as MNHEY and CDR2 as SVGEGT. The CDR3 runs to 14 residues.

In this sample, this clonotype turned up a few times. The chain has TRBV27 and TRBJ1-5, with D maybe TRBD1 (5 bases). CDR3 length equals 15 residues. Germline V gene sequence: CDR1 MNHEY, CDR2 SMNVEV (reference sequence). V dropped 6 bases and J dropped 5 bases, with 17 bases sitting between them. CDR3 nucleotide sequence: TGTGCCAGCAGGGGGTTGGGGGGGAGAGATCAGCCCCAGCATTTT. Translating gives CASRGLGGRDQPQHF.

The rearrangement joins TRBV29-1 to TRBJ1-5; the D gene is possibly TRBD1 (5 bases). V was cut by 6 bases and J by 2 bases, with 14 bases left in between. The CDR3 spans 14 residues. Germline CDR1 reads SQVTM; CDR2 reads ANQGSEA. CDR3 residues: CSVRGIGGNQPQHF. The CDR3 DNA follows: TGCAGCGTAAGGGGAATAGGAGGCAATCAGCCCCAGCATTTT. The whole variable domain, remainder taken from reference TRBV29-1 and TRBJ1-5, is SAVISQKPSRDICQRGTSLTIQCQVDSQVTMMFWYRQQPGQSLTLIATANQGSEATYESGFVIDKFPISRPNLTFSTLTVSNMSPEDSSIYLCSVRGIGGNQPQHFGDGTRLSIL.

This chain links TRBV7-3 with TRBJ2-2, with 8 bases identical to TRBD1. This CDR3 region has 16 residues. The V gene end was trimmed by 1 base and the J gene end by 2 bases; junction bases not matched to a gene: 3. The germline V gene has CDR1 SGHTA and CDR2 FQGTGA. The CDR3 DNA follows: TGTGCCAGCAGCTTAAGAACAGGGGGAAACACCGGGGAGCTGTTTTTT. It translates to CASSLRTGGNTGELFF.

The chain is built from TRBV3-1 and TRBJ2-2; 8 nucleotides line up with TRBD2. The CDR3 is 18 residues long. The V and J ends lost 0 bases and 6 bases, in that order; junction bases with no gene match: 12. Germline CDR1 reads LGHDT; CDR2 reads YNNKEL (reference sequence). CDR3 sequence: CASSQEPSGTSRPGELFF. CDR3 coding DNA: TGTGCCAGCAGCCAAGAACCTTCCGGGACTAGTCGTCCCGGGGAGCTGTTTTTT.

V is TRBV7-8 and J is TRBJ1-5; no clear D. The germline CDR1 and CDR2 sequences are SGHVS and FQNEAQ. This CDR3 is 12 amino acids long. With 6 bases removed from V and 4 bases from J, the gap between germline ends came to 7 bases. The CDR3 reads CASSPQNQPQHF. The CDR3 bases are TGTGCCAGCAGTCCCCAAAATCAGCCCCAGCATTTT. The full variable domain, with the rest looked up from reference TRBV7-8 and TRBJ1-5, is GAGVSQSPRYKVAKRGQDVALRCDPISGHVSLFWYQQALGQGPEFLTYFQNEAQLDKSGLPSDRFFAERPEGSVSTLKIQRTQQEDSAVYLCASSPQNQPQHFGDGTRLSIL.